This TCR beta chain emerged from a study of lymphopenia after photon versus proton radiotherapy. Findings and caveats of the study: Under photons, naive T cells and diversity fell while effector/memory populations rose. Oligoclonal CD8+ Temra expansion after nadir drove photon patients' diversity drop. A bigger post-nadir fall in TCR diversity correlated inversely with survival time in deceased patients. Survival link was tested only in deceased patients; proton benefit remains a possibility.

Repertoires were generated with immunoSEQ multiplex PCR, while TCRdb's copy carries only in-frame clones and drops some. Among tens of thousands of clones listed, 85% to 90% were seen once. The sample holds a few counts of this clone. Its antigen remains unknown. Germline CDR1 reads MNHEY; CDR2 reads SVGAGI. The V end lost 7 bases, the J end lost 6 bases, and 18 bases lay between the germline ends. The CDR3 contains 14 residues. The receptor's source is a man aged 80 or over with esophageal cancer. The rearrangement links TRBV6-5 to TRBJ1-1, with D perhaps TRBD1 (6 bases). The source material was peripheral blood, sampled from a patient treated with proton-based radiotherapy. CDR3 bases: TGTGCCAGCACCTACCGGGGGGCGGTCGCTGAAGCTTTCTTT. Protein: CASTYRGAVAEAFF.